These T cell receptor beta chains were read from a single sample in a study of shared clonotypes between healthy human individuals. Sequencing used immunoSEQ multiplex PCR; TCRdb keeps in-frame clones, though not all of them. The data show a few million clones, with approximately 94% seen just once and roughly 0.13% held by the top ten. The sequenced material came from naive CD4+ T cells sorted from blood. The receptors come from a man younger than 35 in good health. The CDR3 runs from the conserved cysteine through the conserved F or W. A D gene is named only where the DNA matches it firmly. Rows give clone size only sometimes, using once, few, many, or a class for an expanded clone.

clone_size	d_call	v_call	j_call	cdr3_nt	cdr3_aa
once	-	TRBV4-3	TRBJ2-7	TGCGCCAGCAGCCAAGAACCGGGGCTCGAGCAGTACTTC	CASSQEPGLEQYF
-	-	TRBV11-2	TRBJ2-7	TGTGCCAGCAGCTTAGCGGCCCAATTCTACGAGCAGTACTTC	CASSLAAQFYEQYF
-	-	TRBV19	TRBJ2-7	TGTGCCAGTAGTATGACAGGTAGCTACGAGCAGTACTTC	CASSMTGSYEQYF
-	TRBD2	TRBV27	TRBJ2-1	TGTGCCAGCAGTTTAGAGACTAGCGTGCCGAATGAGCAGTTCTTC	CASSLETSVPNEQFF
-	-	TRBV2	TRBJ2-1	TGTGCCAGCGGAGACTACAATGAGCAGTTCTTC	CASGDYNEQFF
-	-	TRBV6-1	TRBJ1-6	TGTGCCAGCAGTTCCTCGTCCCCTTCACCCCTCCACTTT	CASSSSSPSPLHF
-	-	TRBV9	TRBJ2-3	TGTGCCAGCAGCGCGGACTACAATGCAGATACGCAGTATTTT	CASSADYNADTQYF
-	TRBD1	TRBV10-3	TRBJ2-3	TGTGCCATCAGGACAGGGGGCACAGATACGCAGTATTTT	CAIRTGGTDTQYF
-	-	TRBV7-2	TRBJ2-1	TGTGCCAGCAGGCAGGGGAACGGCGAGCAGTTCTTC	CASRQGNGEQFF
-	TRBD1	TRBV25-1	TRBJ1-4	TGTGCCAGCAGTGTAAAGACAGGGGGGTCTAATGAAAAACTGTTTTTT	CASSVKTGGSNEKLFF
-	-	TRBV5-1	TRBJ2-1	TGCGCCAGCAGCCCATCGGGGCGCGGCTCCTACAATGAGCAGTTCTTC	CASSPSGRGSYNEQFF
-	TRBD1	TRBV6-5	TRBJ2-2	TGTGCCAGCTTCTGGCAGGGGGTGAGCGGGGAGCTGTTTTTT	CASFWQGVSGELFF
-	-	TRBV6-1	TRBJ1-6	TGTGCCAGCAGTGCCGGGAGACTGAATTCACCCCTCCACTTT	CASSAGRLNSPLHF
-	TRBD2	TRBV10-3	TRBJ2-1	TGTGCCATCAGTAAGGACAGGGGAGCCGGGACTAGCGGGAGAGGTATTAATGAGCAGTTCTTC	CAISKDRGAGTSGRGINEQFF
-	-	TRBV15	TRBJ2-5	TGTGCCACCAGCAGACAAAGGCAGAAGCAAGAGACCCAGTACTTC	CATSRQRQKQETQYF
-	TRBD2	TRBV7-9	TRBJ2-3	TGTGCCAGCAGCTACGTCAACTTAGCGGGGGGGCCGGCAGATACGCAGTATTTT	CASSYVNLAGGPADTQYF
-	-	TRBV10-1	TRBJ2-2	TGCGCCAGCCGCGGGGCGTCGAACACCGGGGAGCTGTTTTTT	CASRGASNTGELFF
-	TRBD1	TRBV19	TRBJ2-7	TGTGCCAGTAGCCTCCTACGGGGACAGGGTTACTACGAGCAGTACTTC	CASSLLRGQGYYEQYF
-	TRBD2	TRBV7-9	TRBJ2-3	TGTGCCAGCAGATCCGGACTAGCGGGGGGCACAGATACGCAGTATTTT	CASRSGLAGGTDTQYF
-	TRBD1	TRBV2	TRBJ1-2	TGTGCCAGCAGTGGACCGGGACAGGGGAGGGATCTCAATGGCTACACCTTC	CASSGPGQGRDLNGYTF
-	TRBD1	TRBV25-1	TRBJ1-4	TGTGCCAGCAGTGAAAGGGGACAGACGAGGGAAAAACTGTTTTTT	CASSERGQTREKLFF
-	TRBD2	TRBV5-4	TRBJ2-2	TGTGCCAGCAGCTCCGGGACTAGCGGTAACACCGGGGAGCTGTTTTTT	CASSSGTSGNTGELFF
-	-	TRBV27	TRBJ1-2	TGTGCCAGCAGTTTGGGGCAGGGGTATGGCTACACCTTC	CASSLGQGYGYTF
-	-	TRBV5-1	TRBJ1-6	TGCGCCAGCAGCGCCGGGGGGACTGTCTTCCATTCACCCCTCCACTTT	CASSAGGTVFHSPLHF
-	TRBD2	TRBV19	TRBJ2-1	TGTGCCAGTAGTATGGGCGGGAGTTTCAATGAGCAGTTCTTC	CASSMGGSFNEQFF
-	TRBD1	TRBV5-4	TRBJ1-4	TGTGCCAGCAGCTTACAGGGGACGATTGAAAAACTGTTTTTT	CASSLQGTIEKLFF
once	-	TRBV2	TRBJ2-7	TGTGCCAGCAGTGGGAAAAGAGGGTCCTACGAGCAGTACTTC	CASSGKRGSYEQYF
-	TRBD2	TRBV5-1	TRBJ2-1	TGCGCCAGCGGTTGGCGGGAGTCGCACAATGAGCAGTTCTTC	CASGWRESHNEQFF
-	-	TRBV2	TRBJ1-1	TGTGCCAGCAGTGTTGGGGGGATGAACACTGAAGCTTTCTTT	CASSVGGMNTEAFF
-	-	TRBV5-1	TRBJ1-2	TGCGCCAGCAGCTTGGACACATACTATGGCTACACCTTC	CASSLDTYYGYTF
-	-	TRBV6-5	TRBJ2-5	TGTGCCAGCACTTCGGGAGAGACCCAGTACTTC	CASTSGETQYF
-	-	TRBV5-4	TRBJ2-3	TGTGCCAGCAGCCCAGAGAGCGGTACTAGCACAGATACGCAGTATTTT	CASSPESGTSTDTQYF
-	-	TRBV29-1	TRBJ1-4	TGCAGCGCCCAGAGGGCAGGGGCCGGCGCAACTAATGAAAAACTGTTTTTT	CSAQRAGAGATNEKLFF
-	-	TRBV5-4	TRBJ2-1	TGTGCCAGCAGCTCGACGAGGGGTGAGCAGTTCTTC	CASSSTRGEQFF
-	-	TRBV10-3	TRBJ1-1	TGTGCCATCAGTGAGTCTGCGGGTTTTAACACTGAAGCTTTCTTT	CAISESAGFNTEAFF
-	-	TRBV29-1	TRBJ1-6	TGCAGCGTTGGAGAGACAGCCAATTCACCCCTCCACTTT	CSVGETANSPLHF
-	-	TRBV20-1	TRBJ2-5	TGCAGTGCTTCTCCTGGGGAGACCCAGTACTTC	CSASPGETQYF
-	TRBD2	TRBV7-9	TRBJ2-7	TGTGCCAGCAGCTTAACGGGGGGCGAGCAGTACTTC	CASSLTGGEQYF
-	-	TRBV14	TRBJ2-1	TGTGCCAGCAGCCCCCAGCGGAACTCCTACAATGAGCAGTTCTTC	CASSPQRNSYNEQFF
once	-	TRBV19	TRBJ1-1	TGTGCCAGTAGTATCATGGGACATCTGAACACTGAAGCTTTCTTT	CASSIMGHLNTEAFF
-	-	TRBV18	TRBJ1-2	TGTGCCAGCTCACCAATCGAACAGACAAACTATGGCTACACCTTC	CASSPIEQTNYGYTF
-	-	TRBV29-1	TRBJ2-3	TGCAGCGTTGAGTGGGCGGAGGCGGCCACGCAGTATTTT	CSVEWAEAATQYF
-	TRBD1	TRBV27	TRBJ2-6	TGTGCCAGCAGTTTATTCGGACAGGGGGCATCTGGGGCCAACGTCCTGACTTTC	CASSLFGQGASGANVLTF
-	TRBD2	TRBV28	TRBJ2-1	TGTGCCAGCTGGTCCCCGGGGGGTGACAATGAGCAGTTCTTC	CASWSPGGDNEQFF
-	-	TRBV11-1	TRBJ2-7	TGTGCCAGCAGCTTAGCGGTAGGTGAGCAGTACTTC	CASSLAVGEQYF
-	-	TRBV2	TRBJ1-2	TGTGCCAGCAGTGTCCCAGGGGCCAACTATGGCTACACCTTC	CASSVPGANYGYTF
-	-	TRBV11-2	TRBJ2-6	TGTGCCAGCAGCTTAGCCGGCGGAGCTGGGGCCAACGTCCTGACTTTC	CASSLAGGAGANVLTF
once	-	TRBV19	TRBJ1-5	TGTGCCAGTAGTATTACCGACGGTAGCAATCAGCCCCAGCATTTT	CASSITDGSNQPQHF
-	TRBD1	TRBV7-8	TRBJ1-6	TGTGCCAGCAGCTTAGTCCGACAGGGACGGGTAAAGTCACCCCTCCACTTT	CASSLVRQGRVKSPLHF
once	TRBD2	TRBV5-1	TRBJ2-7	TGCGCCAGCAGCTTTTCTGGGGGAGGGATCTCACCTCAATCCTACGAGCAGTACTTC	CASSFSGGGISPQSYEQYF
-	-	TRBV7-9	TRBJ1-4	TGTGCCAGCAGCTTTGGACAGCCCCAGCATGAAAACCTGTTTTTT	CASSFGQPQHENLFF
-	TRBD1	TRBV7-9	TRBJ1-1	TGTGCCAGCAGCAGAGGGGCAGGGGGGCCTTTTCTAGCTTTCTTT	CASSRGAGGPFLAFF
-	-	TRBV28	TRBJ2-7	TGTGCCAGCGAGAGGGTCGTACCCTACGAGCAGTACTTC	CASERVVPYEQYF
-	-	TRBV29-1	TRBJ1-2	TGCAGCGTCGGGGTTGATGGGGGGACTAGTGGCTACACCTTC	CSVGVDGGTSGYTF
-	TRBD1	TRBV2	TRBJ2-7	TGTGCCAGCAGTTTATTTGGACAGGGCTACGAGCAGTACTTC	CASSLFGQGYEQYF